This paragraph covers one T cell receptor (beta chain) sequence. Its antigen is as yet unknown. This entry comes from a study of T cell repertoires in cytomegalovirus infection. Overall study context: It can be stated that public TCR beta signatures indicated CMV infection as well as a matching HLA type.

From the reads, TCRdb called clonotypes with MiXCR, one entry per CDR3 protein. The data contain about 530,000 distinct CDR3 sequences, approximately 25% of them singletons. Whole-study results and caveats: Cumulative public TCR beta family frequency identified CMV carriers with the relevant HLA. HLA-C-restricted CMV-specific TCR beta clonotypes were dominant in the ex vivo response.

Germline assignment: CDR1 SGHRS and CDR2 YFSETQ. The CDR3 has 15 residues. V lost 2 bases, J lost 2 bases, and 7 bases stayed unmatched. The chain employs TRBV5-1 and TRBJ2-7; 7 bases match TRBD2. The sequenced sample consisted of PBMCs. This receptor was taken from a human donor in good health (CMV status not recorded). Some clones in this sample may be carry-over from other donors' samples. The chain's CDR3 is CASSFYSGITYEQYF. In nucleotides, the CDR3 is TGCGCCAGCAGCTTCTACAGCGGGATAACCTACGAGCAGTACTTC.